Listed here are 9 T cell receptor beta chains from one sample, sequenced in a study of cytomegalovirus exposure and HLA in healthy donors. 13 Jbeta primers and 60 Vbeta primers were used for the PCR. Only in-frame clones appear in the TCRdb table, and some are missing; sequencing was by immunoSEQ multiplex PCR. This sample has 200,000 to 250,000 clones; approximately 68% occur once, and the top ten carry 1.8%. The sequencing sample was made of PBMCs. These receptors all stem from a woman aged 30 to 39 in good health and CMV-seronegative.

V usage is TRBV2 and J usage is TRBJ1-2; no clear D gene. Trimming removed 5 bases at V and 6 bases at J, with 19 bases between. The germline CDR1 and CDR2 sequences are SNHLY and FYNNEI. The CDR3 consists of 15 residues. CDR3 region: CASSFDLGRRDGYTF. The CDR3 nucleotides are TGTGCCAGCAGTTTTGACCTTGGTAGGAGGGATGGCTACACCTTC.

This sequence joins TRBV11-1 and TRBJ2-1; 10 bases are shared with TRBD2. The CDR3 sequence is 15 residues long. V was clipped by 4 bases and J by 8 bases; unmatched bases: 8. CDR1 and CDR2 from the germline V gene are SGHAT and FQDESV (reference sequence). CDR3 protein: CASSSEAGGPDEQFF. The CDR3 nucleotides read TGTGCCAGCAGCTCGGAAGCGGGGGGGCCCGATGAGCAGTTCTTC. Full variable domain (rest looked up from reference TRBV11-1 and TRBJ2-1): EAEVAQSPRYKITEKSQAVAFWCDPISGHATLYWYRQILGQGPELLVQFQDESVVDDSQLPKDRFSAERLKGVDSTLKIQPAELGDSAMYLCASSSEAGGPDEQFFGPGTRLTVL.

This chain links TRBV5-1 with TRBJ1-1, with 9 bases matching TRBD1. Germline V gene data show CDR1 as SGHRS and CDR2 as YFSETQ. With 0 bases clipped from V and 4 bases from J, the junction kept 4 bases outside the gene matches. The CDR3 has 15 residues. The CDR3 nucleotides are TGCGCCAGCAGCTTGGGTGGACAGGGGACCACTGAAGCTTTCTTT. This encodes CASSLGGQGTTEAFF.

This clone was detected only a few times. CDR3 in amino acids: CASSVGGNSYEQYF. The CDR3 nucleotides read TGTGCCAGCAGCGTCGGAGGTAACTCCTACGAGCAGTACTTC. This chain joins TRBV9 and TRBJ2-7; D is possibly TRBD2 (5 bases). The CDR3 runs 14 residues. Germline assignment: CDR1 SGDLS and CDR2 YYNGEE. Trimming pared 2 bases from V and 0 bases from J, leaving 9 bases between.

This clone has a handful of counts. This CDR3 is CASSGTGGTEAFF. The CDR3 nucleotides read TGTGCCAGTAGTGGGACAGGAGGGACTGAAGCTTTCTTT. The chain links TRBV19 to TRBJ1-1, with 8 bases aligning to TRBD1. Trimming took 5 bases from V and 5 from J; bases not matched to a gene: 4. The germline V gene encodes CDR1 LNHDA and CDR2 SQIVND (reference sequence). The length of the CDR3 is 13 residues.

Here the CDR3 reads CASSPPLWSPEAFF. CDR3 DNA: TGTGCCAGCAGTCCCCCACTATGGTCTCCTGAAGCTTTCTTT. V gene TRBV6-1 combines with J gene TRBJ1-1; unclear D gene. V was trimmed by 5 bases and J by 6 bases, leaving 16 bases between them. The CDR3 covers 14 residues. Germline V gene sequence: CDR1 MNHNS, CDR2 SASEGT.

The rearrangement uses TRBV5-1 and TRBJ2-2; 9 nucleotides match TRBD1. J lost 7 bases, V lost 4 bases, and 5 bases had no gene match. Germline V lookup: CDR1 SGHRS, CDR2 YFSETQ. This CDR3 has 14 amino acids. CDR3 residues: CASSRDRDGGELFF. DNA of the CDR3: TGCGCCAGCAGCCGGGACAGGGATGGCGGGGAGCTGTTTTTT.

This chain connects TRBV30 to TRBJ1-2; 7 positions match TRBD1. Unmatched junction bases numbered 8, after V lost 1 base and J lost 3 bases. The CDR3 covers 15 residues. The V gene's germline CDR1 is GTSNPN and CDR2 SVGIG (reference sequence). Here the CDR3 reads CAWSAPGQNYYGYTF. CDR3 DNA sequence: TGTGCCTGGAGTGCGCCGGGACAGAATTACTATGGCTACACCTTC.

The chain combines TRBV30 with TRBJ2-7, with 10 bases identical to TRBD1. Losses at the gene ends were 3 bases for V and 6 bases for J; bases not matched to a gene: 8. The CDR3 length is 14 residues. Germline V gene data show CDR1 as GTSNPN and CDR2 as SVGIG (reference sequence). The CDR3 DNA follows: TGTGCCTGGAGCGGGTGGACAGGGGGAGGCGAGCAGTACTTC. Translated: CAWSGWTGGGEQYF.